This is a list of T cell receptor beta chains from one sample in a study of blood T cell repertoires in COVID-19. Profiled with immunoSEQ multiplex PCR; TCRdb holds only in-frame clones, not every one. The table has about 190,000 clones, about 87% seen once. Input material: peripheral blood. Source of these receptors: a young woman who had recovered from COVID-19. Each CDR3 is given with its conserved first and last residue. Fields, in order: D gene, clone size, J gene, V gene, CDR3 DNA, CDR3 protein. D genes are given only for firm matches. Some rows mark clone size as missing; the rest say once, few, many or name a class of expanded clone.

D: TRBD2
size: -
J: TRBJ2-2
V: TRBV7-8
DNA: TGTGCCAGCAGCTTAGCTCCCCGTGGACTAGCGGACACCGGGGAGCTGTTTTTT
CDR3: CASSLAPRGLADTGELFF

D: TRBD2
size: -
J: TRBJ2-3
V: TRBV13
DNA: TGTGCCAGCAGCTCGTATAGCGGGAGTAAGACAGATACGCAGTATTTT
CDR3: CASSSYSGSKTDTQYF

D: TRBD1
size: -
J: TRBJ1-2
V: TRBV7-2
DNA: TGTGCCAGCAGCTTAGGTGACAGGGGATGGGGCTACACCTTC
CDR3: CASSLGDRGWGYTF

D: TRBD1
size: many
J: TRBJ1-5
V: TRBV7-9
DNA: TGTGCCAGCAGCACTGACTGGGACAGGGGTCAGCCCCAGCATTTT
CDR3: CASSTDWDRGQPQHF

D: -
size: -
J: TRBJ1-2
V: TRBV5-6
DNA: TGTGCCAGCAGCTTAAGCTCCCGGGGTGATCGGAACTATGGCTACACCTTC
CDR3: CASSLSSRGDRNYGYTF

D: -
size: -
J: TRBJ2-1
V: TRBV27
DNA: TGTGCCAGCTCAATACGGGGTAGGGATGAGCAGTTCTTC
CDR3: CASSIRGRDEQFF

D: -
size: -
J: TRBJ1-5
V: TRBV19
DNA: TGTGCCAGTAGTCCGCCTCGGGGGAATCAGCCCCAGCATTTT
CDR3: CASSPPRGNQPQHF

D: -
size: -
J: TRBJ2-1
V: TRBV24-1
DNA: TGTGCCACCAGTCGTGGTGGGCTTGACAATGAGCAGTTCTTC
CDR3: CATSRGGLDNEQFF

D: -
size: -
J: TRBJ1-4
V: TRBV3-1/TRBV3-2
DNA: TGTGCCAGCAGCGTGACAGCTATCGGGGAAAAACTGTTTTTT
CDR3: CASSVTAIGEKLFF

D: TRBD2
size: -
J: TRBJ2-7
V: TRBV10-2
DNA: TGCGCCAGCAGTGGGACTAGCGGGCAACTGTCCTACGAGCAGTACTTC
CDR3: CASSGTSGQLSYEQYF

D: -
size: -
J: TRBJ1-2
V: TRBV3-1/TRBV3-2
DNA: TGTGCCAGTTCGGATAGCAGTGGGTATGGCTACACCTTC
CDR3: CASSDSSGYGYTF

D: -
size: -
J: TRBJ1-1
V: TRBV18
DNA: TGTGCCAGCTCACCAGCGGTAGTGAACACTGAAGCTTTCTTT
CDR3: CASSPAVVNTEAFF

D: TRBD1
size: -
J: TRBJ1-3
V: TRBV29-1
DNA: TGCAGCGCTGGGACAGATCCTGGAAACACCATATATTTT
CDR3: CSAGTDPGNTIYF

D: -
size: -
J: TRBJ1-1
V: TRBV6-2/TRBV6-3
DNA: TGTGCCAGCAGTTACTTCGGGGGAGTCGTCACTGAAGCTTTCTTT
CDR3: CASSYFGGVVTEAFF

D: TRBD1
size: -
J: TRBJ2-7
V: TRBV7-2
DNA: TGTGCCAGCAGCGTTAGGACAGGGTACATCTACGAGCAGTACTTC
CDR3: CASSVRTGYIYEQYF

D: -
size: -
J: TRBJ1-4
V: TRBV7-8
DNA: TGTGCCAGCAGCTTAGGAGGGTCAGTTGGCGAAAAACTGTTTTTT
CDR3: CASSLGGSVGEKLFF

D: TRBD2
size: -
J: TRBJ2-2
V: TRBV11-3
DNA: TGTGCCAGCAGCCCCCGGACTAGCCCTAACACCGGGGAGCTGTTTTTT
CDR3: CASSPRTSPNTGELFF

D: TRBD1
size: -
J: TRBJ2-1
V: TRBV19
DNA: TGTGCCAGTACCGCCCGGGACAGCCTATACAATGAGCAGTTCTTC
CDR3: CASTARDSLYNEQFF

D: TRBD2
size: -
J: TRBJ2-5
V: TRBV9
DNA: TGTGCCAGCAGCTCAACGGGGACTAGCGGAGAGACCCAGTACTTC
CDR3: CASSSTGTSGETQYF

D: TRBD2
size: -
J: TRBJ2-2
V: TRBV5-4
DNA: TGTGCCAGCAGACAACTAGCGCCCCCCGCCACCGGGGAGCTGTTTTTT
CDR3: CASRQLAPPATGELFF

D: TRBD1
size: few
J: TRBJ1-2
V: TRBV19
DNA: TGTGCCAGTAGTATCCTGGGACAGGTTAACTATGGCTACACCTTC
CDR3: CASSILGQVNYGYTF

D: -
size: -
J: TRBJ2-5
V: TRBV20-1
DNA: TGCAGTGGCCAGGAACAAGAGACCCAGTACTTC
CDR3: CSGQEQETQYF

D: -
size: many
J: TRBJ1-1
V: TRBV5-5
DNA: TGTGCCAGCAGCCTAGACTATAAAAACACTGAAGCTTTCTTT
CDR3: CASSLDYKNTEAFF

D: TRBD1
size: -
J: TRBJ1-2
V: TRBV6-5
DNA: TGTGCCAGCAGTTGGGGACAGGGGGATCAGGGCTACACCTTC
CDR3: CASSWGQGDQGYTF

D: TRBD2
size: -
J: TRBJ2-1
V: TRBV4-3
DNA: TGCGCCAGCAGCCAAGATCTGGCGGGAGTAGGCGGTGAGCAGTTCTTC
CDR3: CASSQDLAGVGGEQFF

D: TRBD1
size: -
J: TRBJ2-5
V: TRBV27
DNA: TGTGCCAGCAGTTTCGGACAGGGGGTCGGGACCCAGTACTTC
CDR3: CASSFGQGVGTQYF

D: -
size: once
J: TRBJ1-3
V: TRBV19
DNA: TGTGCAGCCAGACATGGCTCTGGAAACACCATATATTTT
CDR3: CAARHGSGNTIYF

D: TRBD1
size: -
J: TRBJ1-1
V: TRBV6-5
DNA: TGTGCCAGCATAGTGACAGGGCTTGAAGCTTTCTTT
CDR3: CASIVTGLEAFF

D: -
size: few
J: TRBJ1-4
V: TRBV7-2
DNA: TGTGCCAGCAGGAGACAGGACTCAACTAATGAAAAACTGTTTTTT
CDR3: CASRRQDSTNEKLFF

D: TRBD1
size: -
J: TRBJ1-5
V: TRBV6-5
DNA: TGTGCCAGCAGTACGACAGGGTATAGCAATCAGCCCCAGCATTTT
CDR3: CASSTTGYSNQPQHF

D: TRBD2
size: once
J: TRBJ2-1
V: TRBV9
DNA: TGTGCCAGCAGCGTAGCTAGCGGGGGCCACCTCAGCTATGAGCAGTTCTTC
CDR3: CASSVASGGHLSYEQFF

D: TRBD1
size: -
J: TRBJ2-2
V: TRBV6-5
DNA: TGTGCCAGCAGACGGACAGGGCGGAACGGGGAGCTGTTTTTT
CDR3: CASRRTGRNGELFF

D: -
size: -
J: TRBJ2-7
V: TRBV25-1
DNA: TGTGCCAGCAGTGCATCGGGGGAGAGCTCCTACGAGCAGTACTTC
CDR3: CASSASGESSYEQYF

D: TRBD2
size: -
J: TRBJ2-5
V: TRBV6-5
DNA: TGTGCCAGCAGTCCCTCGGGGGGAGAGACCCAGTACTTC
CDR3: CASSPSGGETQYF

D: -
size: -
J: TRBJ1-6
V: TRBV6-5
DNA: TGTGCCAGCAGTTACGGGGGCGATTATAATTCACCCCTCCACTTT
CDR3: CASSYGGDYNSPLHF

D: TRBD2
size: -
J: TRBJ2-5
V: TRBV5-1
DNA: TGCGCCAGCAGCTTGGCGGGACTAGCGGGACAAGAGACCCAGTACTTC
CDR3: CASSLAGLAGQETQYF

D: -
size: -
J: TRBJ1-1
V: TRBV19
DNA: TGTGCCAGTATCAAGACAGAGAACACTGAAGCTTTCTTT
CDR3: CASIKTENTEAFF